These 25 T cell receptor beta chains came from one sample sequenced in a study of T cell responses to AZD1222 COVID-19 vaccine. Repertoires were generated with immunoSEQ multiplex PCR, while TCRdb's copy carries only in-frame clones and drops some. The repertoire consists of 110,000 to 150,000 clones, with 92% occurring once and the leading ten covering just over 3%. The input for sequencing was peripheral blood, taken on day 0 of AZD1222 vaccination. These TCRs come from an adult in good health.

This chain uses TRBV4-3 with TRBJ2-7; D unclear. The CDR3 runs to 17 residues. CDR1 and CDR2 (germline): LGHNA, YSLEER. Trimming removed 1 base at V and 5 bases at J, with 21 bases between. The CDR3 loop reads CASSQAVSPGPDDEQYF. The CDR3 bases are TGCGCCAGCAGCCAAGCGGTAAGCCCGGGCCCCGATGACGAGCAGTACTTC.

The rearrangement links TRBV7-8 to TRBJ2-7, with TRBD2 identical over 9 bases. Germline loops: CDR1 SGHVS, CDR2 FQNEAQ. The junction had 6 bases not matched to a gene; V was cut back by 1 base and J by 2 bases. CDR3 length equals 16 residues. In nucleotides, the CDR3 is TGTGCCAGCAGCTTAGAGGGGACTAGCCCTACCTACGAGCAGTACTTC. This sequence encodes CASSLEGTSPTYEQYF. Full variable domain (remainder filled in from reference TRBV7-8 and TRBJ2-7): GAGVSQSPRYKVAKRGQDVALRCDPISGHVSLFWYQQALGQGPEFLTYFQNEAQLDKSGLPSDRFFAERPEGSVSTLKIQRTQQEDSAVYLCASSLEGTSPTYEQYFGPGTRLTVT.

The J gene is TRBJ2-7, the V gene TRBV7-3, with TRBD2 matching over 14 bases. Germline V gene sequence: CDR1 SGHTA, CDR2 FQGTGA. With V trimmed by 5 bases and J by 3 bases, 3 bases remained unmatched. This CDR3 region has 15 residues. The CDR3 nucleotides read TGTGCCAGCAGCAACGGACTAGCGGGGGGCTACGAGCAGTACTTC. This encodes CASSNGLAGGYEQYF.

The CDR3: CATCGRAGGPSGETQYF. Written as DNA, the CDR3 is TGTGCCACCTGTGGTAGGGCGGGAGGGCCGTCCGGGGAGACCCAGTACTTC. The chain has TRBV15 and TRBJ2-5, with 9 bases matching TRBD2. CDR1 and CDR2 (germline): LNHNV, YYDKDF (reference sequence). The CDR3 sequence is 17 residues long. Trimming at V came to 8 bases and at J to 5 bases, leaving 18 bases not matched to a gene. Together with reference TRBV15 and TRBJ2-5, the CDR3 gives the full variable domain: DAMVIQNPRYQVTQFGKPVTLSCSQTLNHNVMYWYQQKSSQAPKLLFHYYDKDFNNEADTPDNFQSRRPNTSFCFLDIRSPGLGDTAMYLCATCGRAGGPSGETQYFGPGTRLLVL.

This clone has more than one count but fewer than ten. The genes are TRBV24-1 and TRBJ2-1, with TRBD2 matching 10 bases. Germline CDR1 reads KGHDR; CDR2 reads SFDVKD. There are 19 residues in the CDR3. V shed 3 bases, J shed 3 bases, and the junction held 13 bases outside the gene matches. This CDR3 is CATSDGPLSTSGNYNEQFF. Written as DNA, the CDR3 is TGTGCCACCAGTGATGGCCCACTGTCCACTAGCGGGAACTACAATGAGCAGTTCTTC.

The chain carries TRBV28 and TRBJ2-2; no definite D call. This CDR3 comprises 13 residues. Trimming cost V 2 bases and J 2 bases, with 3 bases left between them. CDR1 MDHEN and CDR2 SYDVKM come from the germline V gene. The CDR3 sequence: CASSLPNTGELFF. The CDR3 region has the DNA TGTGCCAGCAGTTTACCTAACACCGGGGAGCTGTTTTTT.

The genes are TRBV6-5 and TRBJ2-6; the match to TRBD2 covers 7 bases. Germline CDR1 MNHEY, CDR2 SVGAGI. The CDR3 runs to 15 residues. V trimming: 6 bases; J trimming: 5 bases; junction bases outside the gene matches: 7. CDR3 nucleotides: TGTGCCAGCAGCCCCCCCGGGGGGAGGGCCAACGTCCTGACTTTC. Translating gives CASSPPGGRANVLTF.

The J gene is TRBJ1-4, the V gene TRBV10-3, with D unresolved. V was clipped by 0 bases and J by 5 bases, with 10 bases between them. CDR3 length: 15 amino acids. CDR1 is ENHRY and CDR2 is SYGVKD in the germline V gene. The CDR3 region has the DNA TGTGCCATCAGTGAGTCAGGAGAGCTCAATGAAAAACTGTTTTTT. This codes for CAISESGELNEKLFF.

This chain uses TRBV20-1 with TRBJ2-7; D is unresolved. With 3 bases removed from V and 8 bases from J, the gap between germline ends came to 11 bases. This CDR3 spans 11 amino acids. CDR1 DFQATT and CDR2 SNEGSKA come from the germline V gene (reference sequence). CDR3 DNA: TGCAGTGCTAGGGCGCCCCCCCAGCAGTACTTC. The encoded protein is CSARAPPQQYF.

The V gene is TRBV29-1, the J gene TRBJ2-7; a possible D gene is TRBD1 (6 bases). The CDR3 covers 13 residues. V was cut by 5 bases and J by 4 bases, with 15 bases left in between. CDR1 and CDR2 from the germline V gene are SQVTM and ANQGSEA. The chain's CDR3 is CSVTRGMGYEQYF. The CDR3 bases are TGCAGCGTTACAAGGGGGATGGGGTACGAGCAGTACTTC.

This chain links TRBV19 with TRBJ2-7; D may be TRBD2 (7 bases). Trimming shortened V by 5 bases and J by 3 bases, and 20 bases separated the two germline ends. Germline V gives CDR1 LNHDA, CDR2 SQIVND (reference sequence). The CDR3 length is 16 residues. The CDR3 is CASSPHNGGAVYEQYF. The CDR3 nucleotides are TGTGCCAGTAGTCCTCATAATGGGGGGGCCGTCTACGAGCAGTACTTC.

The V and J genes are TRBV7-9 and TRBJ2-7, with 8 bases matching TRBD1. CDR3 length: 15 amino acids. Germline values: CDR1 SEHNR, CDR2 FQNEAQ (reference sequence). The J segment lost 4 bases and the V segment lost 0 bases, leaving 5 bases of the junction unmatched. For the CDR3, the DNA is TGTGCCAGCAGCTTAGCGGCAGGGGGCCCATACGAGCAGTACTTC. Translated: CASSLAAGGPYEQYF.

This clone was picked up one time. The chain couples TRBV10-3 to TRBJ1-1; D remains ambiguous. Germline V gives CDR1 ENHRY, CDR2 SYGVKD. Between the trimmed V and J ends, which lost 4 bases and 4 bases, there was a span of 4 bases. The length of the CDR3 is 11 residues. CDR3 DNA sequence: TGTGCCATCAGTGCAGGCACTGAAGCTTTCTTT. Amino acid sequence: CAISAGTEAFF.

The J gene is TRBJ2-3, the V gene TRBV6-2 or TRBV6-3; a possible D gene is TRBD1 (6 bases). In germline, CDR1 is MNHEY, CDR2 SVGEGT. The CDR3 length is 17 residues. V lost 0 bases and J lost 2, with 15 bases in between. The CDR3 protein is CASSYSSGQSYTDTQYF. Written as DNA, the CDR3 is TGTGCCAGCAGTTACTCTTCCGGACAGTCTTACACAGATACGCAGTATTTT.

The CDR3 loop reads CASSISSGRRGQGGTGELFF. The DNA for the CDR3 is TGTGCCAGTAGTATTAGTTCGGGTCGTCGGGGACAGGGAGGCACCGGGGAGCTGTTTTTT. V is TRBV19 and J is TRBJ2-2; 9 nucleotides line up with TRBD1. Germline V gene data show CDR1 as LNHDA and CDR2 as SQIVND (reference sequence). This CDR3 is built from 20 residues. After removal of 3 bases from V and 4 bases from J, the junction contained 18 bases not matched to a gene.

The J gene is TRBJ2-2, the V gene TRBV20-1; D ambiguous. The CDR3 runs 11 residues. V lost 3 bases and J lost 6, with 5 bases in between. From germline, CDR1 is DFQATT and CDR2 SNEGSKA (reference sequence). This chain's CDR3 is CSASRPGELFF. In DNA form, the CDR3 reads TGCAGTGCTAGCCGCCCCGGGGAGCTGTTTTTT.

The V call is TRBV5-1, the J call TRBJ2-7; the D is unclear. V was pared by 4 bases and J by 2 bases, with 19 bases between. In germline, CDR1 is SGHRS, CDR2 YFSETQ. The CDR3 has 16 amino acids. CDR3 in DNA: TGCGCCAGCAGCGAATTGATACGACGGGCCCCCTACGAGCAGTACTTC. This encodes CASSELIRRAPYEQYF.

The chain employs TRBV7-8 and TRBJ2-7; 10 nucleotides line up with TRBD2. The germline CDR1 and CDR2 sequences are SGHVS and FQNEAQ. J was trimmed by 4 bases and V by 2 bases; bases with no gene match: 5. This CDR3 spans 15 amino acids. Here the CDR3 reads CASSLMEREGYEQYF. The CDR3, as DNA: TGTGCCAGCAGCTTAATGGAGCGGGAGGGATACGAGCAGTACTTC.

This clone was recorded only once. In DNA, the CDR3 is TGTGCCAGCATCCGATCGACAGGGGGCTCTTCACCCCTCCACTTT. Protein sequence: CASIRSTGGSSPLHF. The chain links TRBV7-9 to TRBJ1-6; 10 bases are a match to TRBD1. The CDR3 has 15 amino acids. Looked up from germline, CDR1 is SEHNR and CDR2 is FQNEAQ (reference sequence). V shed 7 bases, J shed 9 bases, and the junction held 9 bases outside the gene matches.

Note on this clone: The same CDR3 can be traced to other DNA sequences in this sample. The chain is built from TRBV4-1 and TRBJ2-3, with D tentatively TRBD2 (6 bases). Trimming removed 5 bases at V and 2 bases at J, with 26 bases between. Per the germline V gene, CDR1 is MGHRA and CDR2 is YSYEKL. The CDR3 is 19 amino acids. This chain's CDR3 is CASSFTPGLARDFTDTQYF. CDR3 sequence (DNA): TGCGCCAGCAGCTTCACTCCGGGACTGGCAAGGGACTTCACAGATACGCAGTATTTT.

The CDR3 here is CASSVTTNYGYTF. The CDR3 bases are TGTGCCAGTAGTGTGACAACTAACTATGGCTACACCTTC. The V and J genes are TRBV19 and TRBJ1-2; D is uncertain. Looked up from germline, CDR1 is LNHDA and CDR2 is SQIVND (reference sequence). CDR3 length equals 13 residues. Trimming removed 5 bases at V and 0 bases at J, with 7 bases between.

The rearrangement joins TRBV24-1 to TRBJ1-5; D is perhaps TRBD1 (6 bases). The length of the CDR3 is 15 residues. Germline-derived CDR1 and CDR2 are KGHDR and SFDVKD. Deletions cut 0 bases from V and 5 bases from J, with 10 bases between. The CDR3: CATSDLQQGYQPQHF. CDR3 nucleotide sequence: TGTGCCACCAGTGATTTGCAACAGGGTTATCAGCCCCAGCATTTT.

V and J are TRBV5-4 and TRBJ2-3; D is unresolved. V gave up 1 base and J gave up 0 bases, with 9 bases separating them. Germline values: CDR1 SGHNT, CDR2 YYREEE (reference sequence). This CDR3 contains 15 residues. The CDR3 region has the DNA TGTGCCAGCAGCTTGCCGGAGCGAAGCACAGATACGCAGTATTTT. Translation gives CASSLPERSTDTQYF.

The chain recombines TRBV6-4 with TRBJ1-1; TRBD1 is a possible D gene (6 bases). CDR3 length equals 15 residues. V was shortened by 7 bases and J by 3 bases, with 18 bases between the two germline ends. In germline, CDR1 is MRHNA, CDR2 SNTAGT. CDR3 region: CASTENGGADTEAFF. CDR3 DNA: TGTGCCAGCACGGAGAATGGGGGGGCCGACACTGAAGCTTTCTTT.

The V and J genes are TRBV12-3 or TRBV12-4 and TRBJ1-5, with no clear D. V shed 1 base and J shed 6 bases, with 4 bases lying between them. The CDR3 loop spans 12 amino acids. Here the CDR3 reads CASSLGGQPQHF. CDR3 nucleotides: TGTGCCAGCAGTTTAGGGGGTCAGCCCCAGCATTTT.